This TCR beta chain emerged from a study of CD8 T cells in Susac syndrome. Study-wide results and limits: TCR sequencing and HLA analysis covered a relatively small number of individuals.

With random hexamers, roughly 0.45 to 1 ug RNA was reverse transcribed. TCRdb itself ran the immunoSEQ multiplex PCR reads through MiXCR, one entry per CDR3 protein. The table shows over 150,000 distinct CDR3 sequences, with over 90% occurring only once. Per germline, CDR1 SGDLS and CDR2 YYNGEE. This CDR3 is built from 12 residues. The germline V and J ends were trimmed by 3 bases and 5 bases, with 8 bases remaining between them. This clonotype was counted once. The antigen is undetermined. The gene calls are TRBV9 and TRBJ1-2; D uncertain. Sequencing was carried out using CD4+ T cells from PBMCs. The receptor was derived from a human donor with multiple sclerosis. This chain's CDR3 is CASSGVGYGYTF. In DNA, the CDR3 is TGTGCCAGCAGCGGAGTAGGTTATGGCTACACCTTC. Variable domain in full (rest from reference TRBV9 and TRBJ1-2): DSGVTQTPKHLITATGQRVTLRCSPRSGDLSVYWYQQSLDQGLQFLIQYYNGEERAKGNILERFSAQQFPDLHSELNLSSLELGDSALYFCASSGVGYGYTFGSGTRLTVV.